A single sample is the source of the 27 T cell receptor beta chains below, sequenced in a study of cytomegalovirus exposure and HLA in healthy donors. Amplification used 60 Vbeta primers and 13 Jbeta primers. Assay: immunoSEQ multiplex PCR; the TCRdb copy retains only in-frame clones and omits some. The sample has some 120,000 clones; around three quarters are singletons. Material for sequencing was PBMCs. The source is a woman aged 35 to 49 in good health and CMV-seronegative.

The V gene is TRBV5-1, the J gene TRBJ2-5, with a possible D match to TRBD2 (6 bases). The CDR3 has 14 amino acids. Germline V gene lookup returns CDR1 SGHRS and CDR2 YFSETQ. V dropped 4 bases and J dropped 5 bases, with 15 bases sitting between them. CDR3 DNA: TGCGCCAGCAGCCGCGGGGTTGGGGGTGAGACCCAGTACTTC. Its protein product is CASSRGVGGETQYF.

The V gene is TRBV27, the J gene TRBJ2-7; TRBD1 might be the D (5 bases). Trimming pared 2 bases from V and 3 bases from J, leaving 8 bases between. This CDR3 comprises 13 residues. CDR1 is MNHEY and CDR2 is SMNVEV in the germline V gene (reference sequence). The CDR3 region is CASSLKTGYEQYF. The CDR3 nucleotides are TGTGCCAGCAGTTTAAAAACAGGCTACGAGCAGTACTTC.

The chain's CDR3 is CASSEVGGRENEQFF. In DNA form, the CDR3 reads TGTGCCAGCAGTGAGGTCGGGGGGCGGGAGAATGAGCAGTTCTTC. The chain employs TRBV25-1 and TRBJ2-1; TRBD2 is a possible D gene (7 bases). V lost 3 bases, J lost 7 bases, and 16 bases lay in between. The CDR3 has 15 residues. From germline, CDR1 is MGHDK and CDR2 SYGVNS.

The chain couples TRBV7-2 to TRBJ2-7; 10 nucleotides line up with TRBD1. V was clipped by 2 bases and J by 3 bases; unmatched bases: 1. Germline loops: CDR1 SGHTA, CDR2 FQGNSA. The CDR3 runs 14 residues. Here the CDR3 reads CASSLWTGGYEQYF. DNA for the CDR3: TGTGCCAGCAGCTTATGGACAGGGGGCTACGAGCAGTACTTC.

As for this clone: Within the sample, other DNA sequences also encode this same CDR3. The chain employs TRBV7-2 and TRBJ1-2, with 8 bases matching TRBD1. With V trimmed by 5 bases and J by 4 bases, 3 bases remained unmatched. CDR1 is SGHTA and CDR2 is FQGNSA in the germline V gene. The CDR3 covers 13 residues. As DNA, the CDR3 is TGTGCCAGCAGCCTAGGACAGGGCTATGGCTACACCTTC. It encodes CASSLGQGYGYTF.

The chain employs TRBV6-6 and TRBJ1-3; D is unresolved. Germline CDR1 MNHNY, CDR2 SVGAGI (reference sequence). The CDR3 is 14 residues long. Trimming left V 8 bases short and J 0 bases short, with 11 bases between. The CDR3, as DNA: TGTGCCAGCGGCATACGGGGCTCTGGAAACACCATATATTTT. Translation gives CASGIRGSGNTIYF.

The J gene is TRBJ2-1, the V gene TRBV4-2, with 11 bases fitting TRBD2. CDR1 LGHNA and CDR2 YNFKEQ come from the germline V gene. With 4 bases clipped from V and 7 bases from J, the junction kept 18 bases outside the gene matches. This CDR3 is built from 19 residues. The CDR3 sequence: CASSPRTSGSNLGPNEQFF. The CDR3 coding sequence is TGTGCCAGCAGCCCACGTACTAGCGGGAGCAATTTAGGGCCAAATGAGCAGTTCTTC.

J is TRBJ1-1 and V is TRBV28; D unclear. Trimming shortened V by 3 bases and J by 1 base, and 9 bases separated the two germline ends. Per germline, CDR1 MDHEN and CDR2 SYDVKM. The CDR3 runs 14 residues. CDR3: CASSFGTGNTEAFF. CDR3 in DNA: TGTGCCAGCAGTTTCGGTACGGGGAACACTGAAGCTTTCTTT.

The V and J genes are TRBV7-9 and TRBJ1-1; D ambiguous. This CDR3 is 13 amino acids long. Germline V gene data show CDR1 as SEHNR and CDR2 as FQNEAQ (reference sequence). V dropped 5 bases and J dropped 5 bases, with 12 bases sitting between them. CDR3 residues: CASSPEMETEAFF. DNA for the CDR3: TGTGCCAGCAGCCCCGAGATGGAGACTGAAGCTTTCTTT.

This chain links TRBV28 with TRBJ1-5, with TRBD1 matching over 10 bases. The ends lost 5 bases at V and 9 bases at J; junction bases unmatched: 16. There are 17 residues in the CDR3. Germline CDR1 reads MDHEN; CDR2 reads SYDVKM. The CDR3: CASSQYPPGTGDLPQHF. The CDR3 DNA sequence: TGTGCCAGCAGTCAATACCCGCCTGGGACAGGGGATTTGCCCCAGCATTTT.

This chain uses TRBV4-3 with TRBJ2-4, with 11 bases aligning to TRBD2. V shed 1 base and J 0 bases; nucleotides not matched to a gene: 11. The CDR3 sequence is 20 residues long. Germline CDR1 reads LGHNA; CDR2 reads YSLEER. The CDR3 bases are TGCGCCAGCAGCCAAGGGATAGCGGGAGGGGAAGCCGTAGCCAAAAACATTCAGTACTTC. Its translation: CASSQGIAGGEAVAKNIQYF.

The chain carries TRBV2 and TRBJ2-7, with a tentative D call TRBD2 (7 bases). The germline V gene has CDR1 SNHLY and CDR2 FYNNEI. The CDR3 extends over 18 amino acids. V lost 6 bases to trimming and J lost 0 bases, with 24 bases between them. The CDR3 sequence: CASREGGGLNQNSYEQYF. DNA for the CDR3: TGTGCCAGCAGGGAGGGAGGGGGTCTAAATCAAAACTCCTACGAGCAGTACTTC.

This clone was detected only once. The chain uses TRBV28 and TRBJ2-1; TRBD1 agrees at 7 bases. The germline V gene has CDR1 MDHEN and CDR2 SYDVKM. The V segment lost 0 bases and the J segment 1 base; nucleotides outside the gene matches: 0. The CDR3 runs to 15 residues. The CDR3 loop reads CASSLWTGSYNEQFF. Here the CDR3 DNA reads TGTGCCAGCAGTTTATGGACAGGGTCCTACAATGAGCAGTTCTTC.

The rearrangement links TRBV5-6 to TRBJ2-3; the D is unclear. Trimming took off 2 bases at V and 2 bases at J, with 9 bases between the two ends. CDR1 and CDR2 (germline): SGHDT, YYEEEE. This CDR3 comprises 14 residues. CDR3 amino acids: CASSLVLLTDTQYF. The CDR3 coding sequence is TGTGCCAGCAGCTTAGTACTCCTCACAGATACGCAGTATTTT.

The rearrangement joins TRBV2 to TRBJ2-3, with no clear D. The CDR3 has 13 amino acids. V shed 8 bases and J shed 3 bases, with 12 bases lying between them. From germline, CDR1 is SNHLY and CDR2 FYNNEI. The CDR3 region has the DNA TGTGCCAGCGTCTGGAGCCCGACAGATACGCAGTATTTT. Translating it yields CASVWSPTDTQYF.

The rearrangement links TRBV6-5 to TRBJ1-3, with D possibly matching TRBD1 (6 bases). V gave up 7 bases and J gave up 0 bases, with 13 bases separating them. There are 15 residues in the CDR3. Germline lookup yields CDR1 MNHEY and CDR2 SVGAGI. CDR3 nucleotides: TGTGCCAGCAATCCCGGACAGAGCTCTGGAAACACCATATATTTT. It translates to CASNPGQSSGNTIYF.

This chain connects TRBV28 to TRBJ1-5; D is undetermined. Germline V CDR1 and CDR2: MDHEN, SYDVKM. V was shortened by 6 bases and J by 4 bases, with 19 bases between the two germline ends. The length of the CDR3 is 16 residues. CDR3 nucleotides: TGTGCCAGCAGCCCTGCCCCGGCCCCAGGAAATCAGCCCCAGCATTTT. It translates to CASSPAPAPGNQPQHF.

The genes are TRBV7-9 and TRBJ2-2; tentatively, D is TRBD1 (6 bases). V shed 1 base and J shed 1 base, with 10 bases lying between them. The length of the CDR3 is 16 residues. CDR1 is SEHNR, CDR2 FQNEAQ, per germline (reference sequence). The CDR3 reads CASSLVTGQNTGELFF. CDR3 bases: TGTGCCAGCAGCTTAGTAACGGGACAGAACACCGGGGAGCTGTTTTTT.

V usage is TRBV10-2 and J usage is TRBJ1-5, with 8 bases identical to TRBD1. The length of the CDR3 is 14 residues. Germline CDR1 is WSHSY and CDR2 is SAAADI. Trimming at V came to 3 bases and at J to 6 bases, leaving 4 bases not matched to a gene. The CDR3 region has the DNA TGCGCCAGCAGTGAAGGGACAGGTATTCAGCCCCAGCATTTT. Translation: CASSEGTGIQPQHF.

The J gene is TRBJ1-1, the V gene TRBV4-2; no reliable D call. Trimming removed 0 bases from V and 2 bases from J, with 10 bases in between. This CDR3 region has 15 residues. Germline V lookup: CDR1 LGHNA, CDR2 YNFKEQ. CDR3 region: CASSQDLLINTEAFF. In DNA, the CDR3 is TGTGCCAGCAGCCAAGATCTGCTAATCAACACTGAAGCTTTCTTT.

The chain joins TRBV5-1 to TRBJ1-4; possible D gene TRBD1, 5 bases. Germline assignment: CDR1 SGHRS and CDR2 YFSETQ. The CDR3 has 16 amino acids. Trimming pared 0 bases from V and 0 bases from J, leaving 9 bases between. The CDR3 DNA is TGCGCCAGCAGCTTGGCGGGGGGATCAACTAATGAAAAACTGTTTTTT. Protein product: CASSLAGGSTNEKLFF.

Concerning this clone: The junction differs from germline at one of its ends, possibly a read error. This CDR3 is CSSSLGQGGYTF. CDR3 DNA sequence: TGTTCCAGCAGCTTAGGACAGGGAGGCTACACCTTC. J is TRBJ1-2 and V is TRBV7-9, with 8 bases matching TRBD1. This CDR3 has 12 residues. Germline assignment: CDR1 SEHNR and CDR2 FQNEAQ (reference sequence). Full variable domain (outside the CDR3, taken from reference TRBV7-9 and TRBJ1-2): DTGVSQNPRHKITKRGQNVTFRCDPISEHNRLYWYRQTLGQGPEFLTYFQNEAQLEKSRLLSDRFSAERPKGSFSTLEIQRTEQGDSAMYLCSSSLGQGGYTFGSGTRLTVV.

CDR3 sequence: CASSWTSGSHNEQFF. The CDR3 region has the DNA TGTGCCAGCAGCTGGACTAGCGGGAGCCACAATGAGCAGTTCTTC. The chain employs TRBV11-2 and TRBJ2-1; 13 bases map to TRBD2. With 4 bases clipped from V and 5 bases from J, the junction kept 2 bases outside the gene matches. Per germline, CDR1 SGHAT and CDR2 FQNNGV. CDR3 size: 15 residues.

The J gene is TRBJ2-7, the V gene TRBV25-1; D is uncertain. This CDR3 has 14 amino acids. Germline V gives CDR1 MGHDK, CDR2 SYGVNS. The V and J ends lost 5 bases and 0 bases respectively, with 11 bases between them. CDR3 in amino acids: CASSSTPLSYEQYF. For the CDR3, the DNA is TGTGCCAGCAGTTCCACTCCCCTCTCCTACGAGCAGTACTTC.

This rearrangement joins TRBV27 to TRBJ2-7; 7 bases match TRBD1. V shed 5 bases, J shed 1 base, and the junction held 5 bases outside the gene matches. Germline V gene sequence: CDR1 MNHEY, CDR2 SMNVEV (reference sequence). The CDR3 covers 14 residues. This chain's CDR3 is CASSEGAWSYEQYF. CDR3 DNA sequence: TGTGCCAGCAGTGAGGGGGCTTGGTCCTACGAGCAGTACTTC.

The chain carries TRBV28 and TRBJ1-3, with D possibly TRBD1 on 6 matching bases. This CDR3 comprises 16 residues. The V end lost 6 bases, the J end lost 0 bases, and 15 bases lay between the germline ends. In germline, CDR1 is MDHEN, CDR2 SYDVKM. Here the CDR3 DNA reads TGTGCCAGCAGAATACAGGGTGGACACTCTGGAAACACCATATATTTT. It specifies CASRIQGGHSGNTIYF.

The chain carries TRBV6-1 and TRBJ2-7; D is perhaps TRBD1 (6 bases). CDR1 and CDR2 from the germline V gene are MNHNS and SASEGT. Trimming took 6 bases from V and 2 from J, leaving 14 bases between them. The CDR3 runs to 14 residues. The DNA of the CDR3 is TGTGCCAGCAGGAACAGACAGGTCCCCTACGAGCAGTACTTC. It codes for CASRNRQVPYEQYF.